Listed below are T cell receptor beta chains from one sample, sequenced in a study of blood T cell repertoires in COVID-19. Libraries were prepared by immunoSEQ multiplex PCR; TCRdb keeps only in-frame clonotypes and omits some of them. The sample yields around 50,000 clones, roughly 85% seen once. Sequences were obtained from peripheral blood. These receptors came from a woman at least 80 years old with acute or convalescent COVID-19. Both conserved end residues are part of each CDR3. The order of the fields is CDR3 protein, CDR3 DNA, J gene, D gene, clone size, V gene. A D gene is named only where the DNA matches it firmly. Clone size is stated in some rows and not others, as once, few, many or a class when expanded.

CASSPPGGSGNTIYF	TGTGCCAGCTCACCACCGGGGGGCTCTGGAAACACCATATATTTT	TRBJ1-3	-	-	TRBV18
CASSLGQGAGTEAFF	TGCGCCAGCAGCTTGGGGCAGGGGGCGGGCACTGAAGCTTTCTTT	TRBJ1-1	TRBD1	-	TRBV5-1
CASSPASGTSGVNEQFF	TGCGCCAGCAGCCCCGCCTCCGGGACTAGCGGGGTCAATGAGCAGTTCTTC	TRBJ2-1	TRBD2	-	TRBV5-1
CAISESMTGYIYNEQFF	TGTGCCATCAGTGAGTCAATGACAGGGTATATCTACAATGAGCAGTTCTTC	TRBJ2-1	TRBD1	-	TRBV10-3
CASTQGTSGTGELFF	TGTGCCAGCACTCAGGGGACTAGCGGCACCGGGGAGCTGTTTTTT	TRBJ2-2	TRBD2	-	TRBV2
CAWGFGEGELFF	TGTGCCTGGGGATTCGGGGAGGGGGAGCTGTTTTTT	TRBJ2-2	-	-	TRBV30
CASSPGASGRPQHF	TGTGCCAGCAGTCCGGGGGCAAGCGGGAGGCCCCAGCATTTT	TRBJ1-5	-	-	TRBV27
CASSPAGVRDNEQFF	TGTGCCAGCAGTCCCGCCGGGGTACGGGACAATGAGCAGTTCTTC	TRBJ2-1	-	few	TRBV5-6
CASSLGQGGLHEQFF	TGTGCCAGCAGCTTGGGTCAGGGGGGACTGCATGAGCAGTTCTTC	TRBJ2-1	-	-	TRBV5-4
CASSLVAGGPLDEQYF	TGCGCCAGCAGCTTGGTTGCGGGGGGTCCGCTAGACGAGCAGTACTTC	TRBJ2-7	TRBD2	-	TRBV5-1
CASSPSSGTATLFF	TGTGCCAGCAGTCCGTCCTCCGGGACAGCCACACTGTTTTTT	TRBJ1-4	TRBD1	-	TRBV27
CASSRWADREYEKLFF	TGTGCCAGTAGTAGATGGGCAGACCGCGAATATGAAAAACTGTTTTTT	TRBJ1-4	-	-	TRBV19
CASSPGQTNSPLHF	TGTGCCAGCAGTCCAGGGCAGACTAATTCACCCCTCCACTTT	TRBJ1-6	-	-	TRBV6-5
CASRSPGDTQYF	TGTGCCAGTAGATCCCCAGGTGATACGCAGTATTTT	TRBJ2-3	-	-	TRBV19
CASSPRQGINTGELFF	TGTGCCAGCAGCCCCAGACAGGGAATAAACACCGGGGAGCTGTTTTTT	TRBJ2-2	TRBD1	-	TRBV11-2
CASSTGTDYSPLHF	TGTGCCAGCAGCACCGGGACTGACTATTCACCCCTCCACTTT	TRBJ1-6	-	-	TRBV6-5
CASSYSNAGAYGYTF	TGTGCCAGCAGTTACTCGAATGCGGGGGCCTATGGCTACACCTTC	TRBJ1-2	-	once	TRBV6-5
CASGGTGNYGYTF	TGTGCCAGCGGGGGGACAGGAAACTATGGCTACACCTTC	TRBJ1-2	TRBD1	-	TRBV2